This paragraph covers one T cell receptor (beta chain) sequence. This receptor's antigen is unknown. There are no base qualities to consult, and no much larger clone falls within one base. Participants in the prospective study were enrolled through a virtual design, were aged about 18 to 100 years, and lived in under 25 United States geographic areas. In the prospective study, cohorts were assigned on the basis of participant-reported clinical history obtained from a screening survey and a study questionnaire. ImmuneRACE Cohort 3 recovered participants were defined by two consecutive negative NP/OP PCR tests, healthcare professional clearance, or symptom resolution. In the prospective study, mobile phlebotomists collected whole blood, serum and a nasopharyngeal or oropharyngeal swab from each participant. Over a roughly 2-month period, participants in the prospective study had the option of providing additional blood draws and questionnaires. Blood samples from the prospective study were shipped frozen or at room temperature prior to DNA extraction.

This sample is drawn from a study of blood T cell repertoires in COVID-19 (TCRdb year 2020). For context, the study as a whole: Collaborator samples came from the United States, Italy and Spain and covered acute and convalescent phases of COVID-19. A de-identified subject ID, COVID-19 status, age in years and sex were almost always included in the sample metadata. Deeply sampled blood TCRbeta repertoires from subjects exposed to, actively infected with, or recovered from COVID-19 were included in the dataset. The samples were drawn from two sources: the first 160 participants of the ongoing ImmuneRACE study, and 1,200 or so subjects contributed by 6 global collaborators. The prospective study material was composed of cDNA or gDNA derived from T cells, B-cell-depleted T cells, or PBMCs. A freely available public database, intended as a resource for researchers studying the immune response to SARS-CoV-2, is where the repertoires were released. Where available, HLA class I and class II types were taken from metadata supplied by the sample provider and were not determined by assay-based typing.

TCRbeta CDR3 regions were amplified from genomic DNA by means of the immunoSEQ Assay, a bias-controlled multiplex PCR. The study's own analysis went as follows. The number of nucleated cells in each sample was estimated by amplification of reference gene primers within the assay. Sequence reads were collapsed and filtered to measure the absolute abundance of every unique TCRbeta CDR3 rearrangement. For each sample, productive Simpson clonality was calculated as the square root of Simpson's diversity index across productive rearrangements. TCRdb retrieved this table from immuneACCESS and kept in-frame rearrangements only. Not all clones are present; in checked studies, unresolved V genes account for under half, and no reason is known for the remainder. V and J calls plus clone size are reproduced from that table; the DNA served to infer D and trimming. This sample has roughly 290,000 clones in its table, and around 85% of those were observed once. The top ten clonotypes cover about 4.3% of the sample.

Paper-wide results and their limitations: How much clinical and demographic metadata was included differed by source and by participant, and the metadata was provided uncurated.

V is pared back by 4 bases and J by 4 bases, with 20 bases lying between the germline termini. CDR1 and CDR2 are read off the germline V gene (reference sequence) as SGHNT and YYREEE. The CDR3, cysteine through phenylalanine, is 17 amino acids long. This entry keeps only the CDR3 DNA: 51 bases, framed from base 1. The chain was built from TRBV5-4 and TRBJ2-2; TRBD2 could be the D gene, as 7 bases match. This TCR was sampled from a woman aged 25 to 39 who had recovered from COVID-19. The specimen sequenced was PBMCs or T cells enriched from blood (not recorded which). This receptor carries the CDR3 CASSPGGRGAATGELFF. The nucleotide sequence reads as follows: TGTGCCAGCAGCCCTGGCGGTCGGGGGGCGGCCACCGGGGAGCTGTTTTTT.